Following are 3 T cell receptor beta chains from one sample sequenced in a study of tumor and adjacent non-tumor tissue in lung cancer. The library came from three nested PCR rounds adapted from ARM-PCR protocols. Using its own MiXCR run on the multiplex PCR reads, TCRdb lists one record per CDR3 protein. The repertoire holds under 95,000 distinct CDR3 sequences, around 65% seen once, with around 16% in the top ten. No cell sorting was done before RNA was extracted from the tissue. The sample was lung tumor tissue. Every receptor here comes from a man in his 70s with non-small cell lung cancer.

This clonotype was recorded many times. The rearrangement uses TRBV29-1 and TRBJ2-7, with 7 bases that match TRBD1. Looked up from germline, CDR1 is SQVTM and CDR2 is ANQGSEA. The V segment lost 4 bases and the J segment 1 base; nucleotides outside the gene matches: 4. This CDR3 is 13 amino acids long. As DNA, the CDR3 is TGCAGCGTTGGTAGGGACAGTTCCTACGAGCAGTACTTC. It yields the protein CSVGRDSSYEQYF.

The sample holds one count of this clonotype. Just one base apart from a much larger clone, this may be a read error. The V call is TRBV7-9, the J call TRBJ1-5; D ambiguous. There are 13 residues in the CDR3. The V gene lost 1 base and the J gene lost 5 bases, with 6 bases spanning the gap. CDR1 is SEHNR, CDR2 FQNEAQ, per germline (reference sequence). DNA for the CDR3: TGTGCCAGCAGCTTAGGGCAGGATCAGCCCCAGCATTTT. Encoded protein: CASSLGQDQPQHF.

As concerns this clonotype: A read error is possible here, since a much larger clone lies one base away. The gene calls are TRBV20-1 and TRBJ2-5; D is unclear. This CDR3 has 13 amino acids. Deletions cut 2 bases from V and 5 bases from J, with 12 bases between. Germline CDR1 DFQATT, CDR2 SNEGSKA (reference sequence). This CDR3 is CSARKDQAETQYF. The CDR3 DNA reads TGCAGTGCTAGAAAAGATCAGGCGGAGACCCAGTACTTC.